These 15 T cell receptor beta chains share one sample of origin, sequenced in a study of neurological immune-mediated disorders. TCRdb redid the calling of the 5' RACE reads with MiXCR, one entry per CDR3 protein. The sample carries about 46,000 distinct CDR3 sequences, about 2% recorded once. Sequenced material: PBMCs. All receptors come from a woman in her 40s with multiple sclerosis.

This clonotype was counted many times. V gene TRBV4-1 combines with J gene TRBJ2-1, with D possibly being TRBD2 (5 bases). Germline V gives CDR1 MGHRA, CDR2 YSYEKL. The length of the CDR3 is 16 residues. The germline V and J ends were trimmed by 4 bases and 0 bases, with 13 bases remaining between them. In DNA, the CDR3 is TGCGCCAGCAGCCCAGGACGCGCGGGCTCCTACAATGAGCAGTTCTTC. The encoded protein is CASSPGRAGSYNEQFF.

This clonotype was detected many times. The CDR3 DNA follows: TGTGCCATCATGAGACATACGAACACCGGGGAGCTGTTTTTT. Its protein product is CAIMRHTNTGELFF. The V gene is TRBV10-3, the J gene TRBJ2-2; D remains ambiguous. Germline assignment: CDR1 ENHRY and CDR2 SYGVKD. V was shortened by 7 bases and J by 0 bases, with 9 bases between the two germline ends. The CDR3 runs to 14 residues.

The table lists this clonotype with many counts. J is TRBJ1-1 and V is TRBV6-1; D call uncertain. Looked up from germline, CDR1 is MNHNS and CDR2 is SASEGT. The ends were cut back, 7 bases at V and 1 base at J, with 7 bases in the middle. The CDR3 length is 12 residues. The CDR3 loop is CASNWGNTEAFF. As DNA, the CDR3 is TGTGCCAGCAATTGGGGGAACACTGAAGCTTTCTTT.

Many counts were recorded for this clonotype. The rearrangement uses TRBV10-3 and TRBJ2-4, with a possible D match to TRBD2 (7 bases). The CDR3 covers 18 residues. Trimming shortened V by 0 bases and J by 7 bases, and 22 bases separated the two germline ends. Germline CDR1 ENHRY, CDR2 SYGVKD. The CDR3 reads CAISESEGRGRYGNIQYF. The CDR3, as DNA: TGTGCCATCAGTGAGTCTGAAGGGCGGGGGCGATATGGGAACATTCAGTACTTC.

This clonotype was recorded many times. This chain connects TRBV11-2 to TRBJ2-3; D ambiguous. The V gene lost 6 bases and the J gene lost 2 bases, with 12 bases spanning the gap. The CDR3 extends over 14 amino acids. Germline V lookup: CDR1 SGHAT, CDR2 FQNNGV. CDR3 region: CASRIRLSTDTQYF. CDR3 in DNA: TGTGCCAGCAGGATCCGCTTGTCCACAGATACGCAGTATTTT.

This clonotype was recorded at least ten times. The chain carries TRBV7-9 and TRBJ1-2; D ambiguous. Germline V gene lookup returns CDR1 SEHNR and CDR2 FQNEAQ (reference sequence). Trimming shortened V by 8 bases and J by 7 bases, and 20 bases separated the two germline ends. The CDR3 has 14 residues. The chain's CDR3 is CASHEHERSSGYTF. CDR3 bases: TGTGCCAGCCATGAACATGAAAGGTCTTCTGGCTACACCTTC.

This clonotype was picked up many times. The chain couples TRBV3-1 to TRBJ2-5; D is unclear. Deletions cut 1 base from V and 2 bases from J, with 5 bases between. This CDR3 has 13 amino acids. The V gene's germline CDR1 is LGHDT and CDR2 YNNKEL (reference sequence). The chain's CDR3 is CASSQGWQETQYF. The CDR3 DNA reads as TGTGCCAGCAGCCAAGGGTGGCAAGAGACCCAGTACTTC.

This clonotype was found many times. The chain is built from TRBV20-1 and TRBJ2-4; 11 nucleotides line up with TRBD1. The CDR3 is 19 amino acids. Germline assignment: CDR1 DFQATT and CDR2 SNEGSKA (reference sequence). J was trimmed by 3 bases and V by 3 bases; bases with no gene match: 16. The CDR3 region is CSARRDRGFFDPGKNIQYF. Here the CDR3 DNA reads TGCAGTGCTAGGAGGGACAGGGGGTTCTTCGATCCGGGCAAAAACATTCAGTACTTC.

Ten or more counts support this clonotype. V and J are TRBV5-1 and TRBJ1-1; D is undetermined. The CDR3 extends over 14 amino acids. The ends were cut back, 1 base at V and 1 base at J, with 8 bases in the middle. Germline-derived CDR1 and CDR2 are SGHRS and YFSETQ. The CDR3 is CASSLTAGNTEAFF. The CDR3 DNA reads as TGCGCCAGCAGCTTGACGGCTGGGAACACTGAAGCTTTCTTT.

The chain carries TRBV4-1 and TRBJ1-5; D not certain. Germline CDR1 reads MGHRA; CDR2 reads YSYEKL. This CDR3 comprises 14 residues. The V gene lost 4 bases and the J gene lost 2 bases, with 9 bases spanning the gap. CDR3 residues: CASSLVMGNQPQHF. Written as DNA, the CDR3 is TGCGCCAGCAGCCTCGTCATGGGCAATCAGCCCCAGCATTTT.

This clonotype appeared many times. V usage is TRBV25-1 and J usage is TRBJ2-3; tentatively, D is TRBD1 (7 bases). V lost 7 bases and J 4 bases, leaving 12 bases between the germline ends. Looked up from germline, CDR1 is MGHDK and CDR2 is SYGVNS. This CDR3 is built from 13 residues. In DNA form, the CDR3 reads TGTGCCAGCAACAGGGGAGGCGCAGATACGCAGTATTTT. It codes for CASNRGGADTQYF.

This clonotype was picked up many times. This chain connects TRBV10-3 to TRBJ2-7; TRBD1 or TRBD2 may be the D gene (6 bases each). Germline CDR1 reads ENHRY; CDR2 reads SYGVKD. This CDR3 has 13 residues. The germline V and J ends were trimmed by 0 bases and 5 bases, with 8 bases remaining between them. The CDR3 spells CAISESGGHEQYF. The CDR3 nucleotides are TGTGCCATCAGTGAGTCGGGGGGCCACGAGCAGTACTTC.

This clonotype has a count of ten or more. V and J are TRBV20-1 and TRBJ1-1, with TRBD1 identical over 7 bases. Trimming took 6 bases from V and 1 from J; bases not matched to a gene: 8. From germline, CDR1 is DFQATT and CDR2 SNEGSKA (reference sequence). The CDR3 spans 14 residues. The CDR3 loop reads CSASVNRGNTEAFF. CDR3 nucleotides: TGCAGTGCCTCTGTAAACAGGGGGAACACTGAAGCTTTCTTT.

This clonotype showed up many times. The rearrangement uses TRBV9 and TRBJ1-2, with 8 bases that match TRBD1. This CDR3 is built from 15 residues. Germline CDR1 SGDLS, CDR2 YYNGEE. J was trimmed by 4 bases and V by 4 bases; bases with no gene match: 9. The CDR3 bases are TGTGCCAGCAGCCGGACAGGGAAGGATGGCTATGGCTACACCTTC. Translated, it gives CASSRTGKDGYGYTF.

Ten or more counts support this clonotype. The chain couples TRBV20-1 to TRBJ2-1; 12 bases agree with TRBD2. J was trimmed by 4 bases and V by 6 bases; bases with no gene match: 16. Germline assignment: CDR1 DFQATT and CDR2 SNEGSKA (reference sequence). This CDR3 has 18 residues. The CDR3 DNA follows: TGCAGTGCCATACCCTCTGGCACTAGCGGGGGGAATTACAATGAGCAGTTCTTC. Protein product: CSAIPSGTSGGNYNEQFF.